The clone carrying this T cell receptor beta chain was recorded only once. Its cognate antigen is unknown. Generated by immunoSEQ multiplex PCR, the TCRdb table keeps only in-frame clones and is missing some. This table has 70,000 or so clones, around 90% appearing once. V lost 1 base, J lost 4 bases, and 4 bases stayed unmatched. Germline V gene sequence: CDR1 GTSNPN, CDR2 SVGIG (reference sequence). The length of the CDR3 is 14 residues. This entry is derived from a study of lymphopenia after photon versus proton radiotherapy. Study-level findings and limits: Authors raise, but do not show, better survival with proton therapy. Under photons, naive T cells and diversity fell while effector/memory populations rose. After lymphocyte nadir, photon-treated repertoires showed oligoclonal expansion, especially CD8+ Temra.

The starting material was peripheral blood, obtained from a patient treated with photon-based radiotherapy. The rearrangement links TRBV30 to TRBJ1-1, with 9 bases identical to TRBD1. The TCR comes from a woman in her 70s with pancreatic cancer. CDR3 in DNA: TGTGCCTGGAGTGGAACAGGGGGCTTCACTGAAGCTTTCTTT. Protein: CAWSGTGGFTEAFF. Full variable domain (remainder filled in from reference TRBV30 and TRBJ1-1): SQTIHQWPATLVQPVGSPLSLECTVEGTSNPNLYWYRQAAGRGLQLLFYSVGIGQISSEVPQNLSASRPQDRQFILSSKKLLLSDSGFYLCAWSGTGGFTEAFFGQGTRLTVV.